A single sample gave rise to the 6 T cell receptor beta chains below, sequenced in a study of blood T cell repertoires in COVID-19. Sequencing used immunoSEQ multiplex PCR; TCRdb keeps in-frame clones, though not all of them. The sample carries fewer than 250,000 clones, approximately 87% recorded once. Sequencing was done on a sample of peripheral blood. These receptor sequences come from a woman aged 65 to 85 with acute or convalescent COVID-19.

Only one count was recorded for this clone. This chain joins TRBV27 and TRBJ1-4; 11 bases fit TRBD1. Germline V gene data show CDR1 as MNHEY and CDR2 as SMNVEV (reference sequence). The junction had 11 bases not matched to a gene; V was cut back by 4 bases and J by 10 bases. The length of the CDR3 is 16 residues. CDR3 bases: TGTGCCAGCAGTTGGCGGGACAGGGGGAGGTTTGGAAAACTGTTTTTT. This translates into CASSWRDRGRFGKLFF. The variable domain in full, completed from reference TRBV27 and TRBJ1-4, reads EAQVTQNPRYLITVTGKKLTVTCSQNMNHEYMSWYRQDPGLGLRQIYYSMNVEVTDKGDVPEGYKVSRKEKRNFPLILESPSPNQTSLYFCASSWRDRGRFGKLFFGSGTQLSVL.

The chain is built from TRBV24-1 and TRBJ2-7, with D possibly being TRBD2 (5 bases). Germline V CDR1 and CDR2: KGHDR, SFDVKD. CDR3 length equals 13 residues. V was pared by 4 bases and J by 4 bases, with 10 bases between. CDR3 residues: CATSEGGGYEQYF. The CDR3 coding sequence is TGTGCCACCAGTGAAGGAGGAGGTTACGAGCAGTACTTC.

The chain joins TRBV27 to TRBJ1-6; 8 bases line up with TRBD1. The CDR3 runs 18 residues. The germline V gene encodes CDR1 MNHEY and CDR2 SMNVEV (reference sequence). V lost 2 bases, J lost 4 bases, and 10 bases stayed unmatched. The CDR3 loop reads CASSLKGQGAKYNSPLHF. CDR3 nucleotide sequence: TGTGCCAGCAGTTTAAAAGGACAGGGCGCAAAATATAATTCACCCCTCCACTTT.

This clone appeared a few times. V usage is TRBV7-2 and J usage is TRBJ1-5, with 8 bases aligning to TRBD1. Germline V CDR1 and CDR2: SGHTA, FQGNSA. The CDR3 is 16 residues long. With V trimmed by 1 base and J by 7 bases, 9 bases remained unmatched. The CDR3 coding sequence is TGTGCCAGCAGCTTAGGGGGTACAGGGGGAAGACAGCCCCAGCATTTT. Its translation: CASSLGGTGGRQPQHF.

The count of this clone is one. V usage is TRBV18 and J usage is TRBJ1-2; 7 bases are shared with TRBD1. CDR3 length equals 16 residues. J lost 2 bases, V lost 4 bases, and 10 bases had no gene match. Looked up from germline, CDR1 is KGHSH and CDR2 is LQKENI. CDR3 in DNA: TGTGCCAGCTCACTGGGAACAGGGGCGCCAAACTATGGCTACACCTTC. As protein: CASSLGTGAPNYGYTF.

The CDR3 nucleotides read TGTGCCAGCAGTGATCCGGGACAGGGGGCAACCGGGGAGCTGTTTTTT. It translates to CASSDPGQGATGELFF. The rearrangement joins TRBV25-1 to TRBJ2-2; 12 nucleotides line up with TRBD1. J lost 5 bases, V lost 3 bases, and 4 bases had no gene match. CDR3 size: 16 residues. Germline CDR1 and CDR2: MGHDK and SYGVNS.